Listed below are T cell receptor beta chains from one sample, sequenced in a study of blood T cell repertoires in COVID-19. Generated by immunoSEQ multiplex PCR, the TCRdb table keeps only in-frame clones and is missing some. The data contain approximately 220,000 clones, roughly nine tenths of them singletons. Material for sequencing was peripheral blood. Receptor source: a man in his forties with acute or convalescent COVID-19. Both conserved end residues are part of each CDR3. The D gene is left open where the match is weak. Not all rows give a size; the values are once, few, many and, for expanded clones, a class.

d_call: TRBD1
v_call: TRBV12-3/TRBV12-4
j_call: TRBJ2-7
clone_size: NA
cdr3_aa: CASRDREWYEQYF
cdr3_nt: TGTGCCAGCAGGGACAGGGAATGGTACGAGCAGTACTTC

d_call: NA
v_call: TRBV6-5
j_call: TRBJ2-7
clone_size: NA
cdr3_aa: CASSRQTDYEQYF
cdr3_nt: TGTGCCAGCAGTAGACAGACCGACTACGAGCAGTACTTC

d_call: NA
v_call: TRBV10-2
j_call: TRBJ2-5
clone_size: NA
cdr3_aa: CASSESMGRETQYF
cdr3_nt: TGCGCCAGCAGTGAGTCAATGGGGAGAGAGACCCAGTACTTC

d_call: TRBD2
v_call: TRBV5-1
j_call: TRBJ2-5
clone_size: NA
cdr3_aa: CASSAEQRLAGGRETQYF
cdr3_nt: TGCGCCAGCAGCGCGGAACAAAGACTAGCGGGGGGGCGAGAGACCCAGTACTTC

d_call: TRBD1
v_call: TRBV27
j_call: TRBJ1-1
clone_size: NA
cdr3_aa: CASSLRQGGGLNTEAFF
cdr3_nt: TGTGCCAGCAGTTTAAGACAGGGGGGTGGATTGAACACTGAAGCTTTCTTT

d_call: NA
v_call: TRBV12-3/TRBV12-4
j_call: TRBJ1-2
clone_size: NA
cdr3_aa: CASSRGDYGYTF
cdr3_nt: TGTGCCAGCAGCAGGGGTGACTATGGCTACACCTTC

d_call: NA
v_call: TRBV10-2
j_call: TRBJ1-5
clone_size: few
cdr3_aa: CASSEGVNNQPQHF
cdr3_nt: TGCGCCAGCAGTGAAGGGGTAAACAATCAGCCCCAGCATTTT

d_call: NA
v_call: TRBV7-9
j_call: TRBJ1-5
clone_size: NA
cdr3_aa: CASSLTGRGDQPQHF
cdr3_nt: TGTGCCAGCAGCTTGACCGGGAGAGGCGATCAGCCCCAGCATTTT

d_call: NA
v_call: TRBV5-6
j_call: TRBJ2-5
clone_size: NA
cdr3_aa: CASSLADGGFQETQYF
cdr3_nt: TGTGCCAGCAGCTTGGCGGACGGGGGATTCCAAGAGACCCAGTACTTC

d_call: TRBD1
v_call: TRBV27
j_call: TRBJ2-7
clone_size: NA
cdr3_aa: CASSSTGDSYEQYF
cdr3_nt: TGTGCCAGCAGTTCCACAGGGGACTCCTACGAGCAGTACTTC

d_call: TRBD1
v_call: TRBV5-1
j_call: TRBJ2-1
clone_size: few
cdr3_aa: CASSPGQGFNEQFF
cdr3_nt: TGCGCCAGCAGTCCGGGACAGGGGTTCAATGAGCAGTTCTTC

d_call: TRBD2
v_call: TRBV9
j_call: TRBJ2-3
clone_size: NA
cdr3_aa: CASSTIAGGSADTQYF
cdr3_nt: TGTGCCAGCAGCACGATAGCGGGAGGTTCCGCAGATACGCAGTATTTT

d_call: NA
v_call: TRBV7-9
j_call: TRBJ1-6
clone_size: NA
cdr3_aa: CASSLEQQNSPLHF
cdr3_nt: TGTGCCAGCAGCTTAGAACAGCAAAATTCACCCCTCCACTTT

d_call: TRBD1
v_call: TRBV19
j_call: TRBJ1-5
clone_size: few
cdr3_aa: CASRAGQGAYQPQHF
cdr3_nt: TGTGCCAGTAGGGCGGGACAGGGGGCTTATCAGCCCCAGCATTTT

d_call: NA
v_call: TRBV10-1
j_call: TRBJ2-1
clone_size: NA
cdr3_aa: CASSEGGSNEQFF
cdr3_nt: TGCGCCAGCAGTGAGGGGGGCTCCAATGAGCAGTTCTTC